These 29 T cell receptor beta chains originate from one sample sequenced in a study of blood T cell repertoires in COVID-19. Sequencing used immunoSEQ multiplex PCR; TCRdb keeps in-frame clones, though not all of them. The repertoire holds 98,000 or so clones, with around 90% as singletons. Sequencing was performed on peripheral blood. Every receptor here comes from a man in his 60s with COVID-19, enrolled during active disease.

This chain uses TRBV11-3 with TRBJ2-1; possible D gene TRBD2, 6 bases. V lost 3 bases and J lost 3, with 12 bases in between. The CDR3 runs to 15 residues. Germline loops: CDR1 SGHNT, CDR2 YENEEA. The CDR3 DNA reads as TGTGCCAGCAGCTTTAGTAGCGGCCTCTACAATGAGCAGTTCTTC. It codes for CASSFSSGLYNEQFF.

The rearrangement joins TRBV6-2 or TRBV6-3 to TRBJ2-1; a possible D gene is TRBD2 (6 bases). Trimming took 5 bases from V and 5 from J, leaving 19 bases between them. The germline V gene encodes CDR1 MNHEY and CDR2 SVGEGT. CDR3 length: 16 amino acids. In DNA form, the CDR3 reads TGTGCCAGCAGTCCCTTGGGGGGTCAACGCCACAATGAGCAGTTCTTC. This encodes CASSPLGGQRHNEQFF.

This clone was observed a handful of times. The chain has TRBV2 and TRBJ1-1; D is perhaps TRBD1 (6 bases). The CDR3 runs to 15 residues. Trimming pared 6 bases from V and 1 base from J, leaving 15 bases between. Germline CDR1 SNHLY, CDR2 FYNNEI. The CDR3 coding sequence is TGTGCCAGCAGGCCGGGACAAGGTACGAACACTGAAGCTTTCTTT. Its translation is CASRPGQGTNTEAFF.

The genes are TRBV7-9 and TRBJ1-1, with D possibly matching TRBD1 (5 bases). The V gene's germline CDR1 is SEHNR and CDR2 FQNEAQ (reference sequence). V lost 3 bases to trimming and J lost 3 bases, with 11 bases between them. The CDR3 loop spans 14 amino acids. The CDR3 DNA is TGTGCCAGCAGCTTTCCATCCAGGGACACTGAAGCTTTCTTT. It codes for CASSFPSRDTEAFF. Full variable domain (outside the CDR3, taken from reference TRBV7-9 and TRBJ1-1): DTGVSQNPRHKITKRGQNVTFRCDPISEHNRLYWYRQTLGQGPEFLTYFQNEAQLEKSRLLSDRFSAERPKGSFSTLEIQRTEQGDSAMYLCASSFPSRDTEAFFGQGTRLTVV.

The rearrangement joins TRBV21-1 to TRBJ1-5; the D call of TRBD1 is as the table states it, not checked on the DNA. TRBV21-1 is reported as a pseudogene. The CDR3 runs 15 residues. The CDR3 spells CASSAAGTGYQPQHF. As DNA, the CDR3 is TGTGCCAGCAGCGCGGCCGGGACAGGGTACCAGCCCCAGCATTTT.

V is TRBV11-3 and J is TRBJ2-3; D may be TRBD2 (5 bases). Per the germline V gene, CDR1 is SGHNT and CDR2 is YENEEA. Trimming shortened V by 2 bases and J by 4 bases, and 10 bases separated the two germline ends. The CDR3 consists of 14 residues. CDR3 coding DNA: TGTGCCAGCAGCTTACGGGATGGGGCAGATACGCAGTATTTT. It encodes CASSLRDGADTQYF.

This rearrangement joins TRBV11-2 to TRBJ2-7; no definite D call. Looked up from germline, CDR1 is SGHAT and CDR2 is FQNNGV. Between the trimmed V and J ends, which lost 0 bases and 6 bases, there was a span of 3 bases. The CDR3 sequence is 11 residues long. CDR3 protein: CASSLDREQYF. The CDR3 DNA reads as TGTGCCAGCAGCTTAGATCGCGAGCAGTACTTC.

In DNA form, the CDR3 reads TGTGCCAGCAGCCTATATACAGGTTTGAACACTGAAGCTTTCTTT. Amino acid sequence: CASSLYTGLNTEAFF. The genes are TRBV5-4 and TRBJ1-1; TRBD1 might be the D (5 bases). V was clipped by 4 bases and J by 0 bases, with 13 bases between them. Looked up from germline, CDR1 is SGHNT and CDR2 is YYREEE (reference sequence). The CDR3 has 15 amino acids.

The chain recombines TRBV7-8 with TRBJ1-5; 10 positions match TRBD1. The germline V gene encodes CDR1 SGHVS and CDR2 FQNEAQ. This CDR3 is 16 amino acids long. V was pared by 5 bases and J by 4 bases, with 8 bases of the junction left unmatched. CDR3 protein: CASSATGTGANQPQHF. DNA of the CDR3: TGTGCCAGCAGCGCCACAGGGACAGGGGCGAATCAGCCCCAGCATTTT.

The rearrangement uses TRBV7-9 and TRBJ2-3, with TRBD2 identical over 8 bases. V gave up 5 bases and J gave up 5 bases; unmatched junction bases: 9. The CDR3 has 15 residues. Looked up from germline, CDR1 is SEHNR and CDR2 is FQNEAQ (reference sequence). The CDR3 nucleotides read TGTGCCAGCAGCGCACTCGCGGGAGGAGGAGATACGCAGTATTTT. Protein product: CASSALAGGGDTQYF.

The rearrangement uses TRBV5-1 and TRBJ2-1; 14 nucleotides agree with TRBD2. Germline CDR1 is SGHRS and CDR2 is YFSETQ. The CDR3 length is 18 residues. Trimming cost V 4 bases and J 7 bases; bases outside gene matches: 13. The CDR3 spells CASSQGGLAGGLDNEQFF. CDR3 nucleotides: TGCGCCAGCAGCCAGGGAGGACTAGCGGGAGGACTTGATAATGAGCAGTTCTTC.

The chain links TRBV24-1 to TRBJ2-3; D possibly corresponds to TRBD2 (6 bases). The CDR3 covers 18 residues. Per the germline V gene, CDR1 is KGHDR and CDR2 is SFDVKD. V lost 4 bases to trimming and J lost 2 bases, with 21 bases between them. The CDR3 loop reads CATSEVGASGRITDTQYF. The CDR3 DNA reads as TGTGCCACCAGTGAGGTAGGGGCCAGCGGGCGAATCACAGATACGCAGTATTTT.

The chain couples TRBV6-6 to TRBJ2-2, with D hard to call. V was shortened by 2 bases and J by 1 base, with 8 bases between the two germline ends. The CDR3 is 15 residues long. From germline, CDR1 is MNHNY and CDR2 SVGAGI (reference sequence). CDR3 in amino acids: CASSYQNRNTGELFF. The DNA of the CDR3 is TGTGCCAGCAGTTACCAGAACAGGAACACCGGGGAGCTGTTTTTT.

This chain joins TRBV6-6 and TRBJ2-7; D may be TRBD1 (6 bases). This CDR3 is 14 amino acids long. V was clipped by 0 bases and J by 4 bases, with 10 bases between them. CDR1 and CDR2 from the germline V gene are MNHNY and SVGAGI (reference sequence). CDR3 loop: CASSYSDQGYEQYF. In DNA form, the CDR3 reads TGTGCCAGCAGTTACTCGGACCAGGGGTACGAGCAGTACTTC.

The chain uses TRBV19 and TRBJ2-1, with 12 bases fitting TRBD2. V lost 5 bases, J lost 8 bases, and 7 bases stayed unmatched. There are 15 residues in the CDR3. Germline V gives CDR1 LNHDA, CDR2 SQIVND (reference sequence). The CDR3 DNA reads TGTGCCAGTAGTGTACTAGCGGGAGGCAGGCATGAGCAGTTCTTC. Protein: CASSVLAGGRHEQFF.

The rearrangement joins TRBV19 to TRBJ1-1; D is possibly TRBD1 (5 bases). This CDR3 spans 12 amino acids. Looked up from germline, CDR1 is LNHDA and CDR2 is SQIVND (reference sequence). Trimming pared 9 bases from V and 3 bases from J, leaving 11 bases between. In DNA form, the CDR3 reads TGTGCCAGCACAGGAGGGTACACTGAAGCTTTCTTT. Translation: CASTGGYTEAFF.

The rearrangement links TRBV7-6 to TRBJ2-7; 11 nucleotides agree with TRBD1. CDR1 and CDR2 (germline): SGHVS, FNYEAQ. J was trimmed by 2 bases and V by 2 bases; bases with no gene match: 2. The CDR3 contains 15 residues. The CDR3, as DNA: TGTGCCAGCAGCTTATCGGACAGGGGGCCCTACGAGCAGTACTTC. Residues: CASSLSDRGPYEQYF. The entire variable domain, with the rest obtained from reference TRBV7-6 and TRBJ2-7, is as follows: GAGVSQSPRYKVTKRGQDVALRCDPISGHVSLYWYRQALGQGPEFLTYFNYEAQQDKSGLPNDRFSAERPEGSISTLTIQRTEQRDSAMYRCASSLSDRGPYEQYFGPGTRLTVT.

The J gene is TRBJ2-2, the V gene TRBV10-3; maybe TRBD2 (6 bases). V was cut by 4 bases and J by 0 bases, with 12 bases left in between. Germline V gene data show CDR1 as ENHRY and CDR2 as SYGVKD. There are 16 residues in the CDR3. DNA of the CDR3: TGTGCCATCAGTGCACGGGGCGGGACGAACACCGGGGAGCTGTTTTTT. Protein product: CAISARGGTNTGELFF.

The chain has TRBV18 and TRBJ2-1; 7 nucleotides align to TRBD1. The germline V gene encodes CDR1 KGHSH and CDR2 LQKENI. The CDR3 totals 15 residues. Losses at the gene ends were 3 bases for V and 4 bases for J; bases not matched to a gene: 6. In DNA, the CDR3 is TGTGCCAGCTCACCTGTGGGGACAGCATACAATGAGCAGTTCTTC. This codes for CASSPVGTAYNEQFF.

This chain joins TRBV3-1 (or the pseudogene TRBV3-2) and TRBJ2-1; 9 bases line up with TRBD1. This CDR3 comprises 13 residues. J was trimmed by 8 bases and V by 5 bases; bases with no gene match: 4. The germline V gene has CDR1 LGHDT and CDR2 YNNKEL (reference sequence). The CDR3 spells CASSWTGVDEQFF. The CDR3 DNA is TGTGCCAGCAGCTGGACAGGGGTCGATGAGCAGTTCTTC.

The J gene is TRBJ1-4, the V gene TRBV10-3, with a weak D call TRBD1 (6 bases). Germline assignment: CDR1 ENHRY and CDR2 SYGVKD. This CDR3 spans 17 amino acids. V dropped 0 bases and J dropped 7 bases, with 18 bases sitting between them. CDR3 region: CAISESILQGRGEKLFF. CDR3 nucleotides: TGTGCCATCAGTGAGTCGATATTGCAGGGGAGAGGTGAAAAACTGTTTTTT.

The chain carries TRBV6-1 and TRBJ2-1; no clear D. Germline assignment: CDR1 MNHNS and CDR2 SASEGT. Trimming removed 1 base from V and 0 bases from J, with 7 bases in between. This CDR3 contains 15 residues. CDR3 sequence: CASSEVLHSYNEQFF. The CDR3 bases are TGTGCCAGCAGTGAAGTACTGCACTCCTACAATGAGCAGTTCTTC.

CDR3 sequence reads: CATSGYSSEQFF. DNA of the CDR3: TGTGCCACCAGTGGGTACAGCTCCGAGCAGTTCTTC. J is TRBJ2-1 and V is TRBV24-1; D not resolved. CDR3 length: 12 amino acids. V was pared by 5 bases and J by 10 bases, with 11 bases between. CDR1 and CDR2 from the germline V gene are KGHDR and SFDVKD.

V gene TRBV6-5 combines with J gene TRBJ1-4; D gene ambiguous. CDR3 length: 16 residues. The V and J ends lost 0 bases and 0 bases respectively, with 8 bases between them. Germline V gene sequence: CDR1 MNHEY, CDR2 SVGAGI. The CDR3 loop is CASSYSRLSTNEKLFF. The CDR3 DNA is TGTGCCAGCAGTTACTCCCGACTCTCAACTAATGAAAAACTGTTTTTT.

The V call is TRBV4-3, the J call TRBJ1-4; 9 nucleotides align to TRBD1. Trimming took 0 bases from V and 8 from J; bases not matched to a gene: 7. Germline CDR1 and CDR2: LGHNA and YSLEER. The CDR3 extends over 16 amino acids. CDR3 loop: CASSQDLGQGVEKLFF. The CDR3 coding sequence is TGCGCCAGCAGCCAAGATCTGGGACAGGGCGTCGAAAAACTGTTTTTT.

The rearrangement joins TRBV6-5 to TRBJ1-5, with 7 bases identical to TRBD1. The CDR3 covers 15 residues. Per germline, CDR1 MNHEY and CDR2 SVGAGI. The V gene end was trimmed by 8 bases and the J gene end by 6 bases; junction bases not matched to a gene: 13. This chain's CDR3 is CASCPRQGPTQPQHF. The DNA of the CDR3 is TGTGCCAGCTGTCCGCGACAGGGTCCGACTCAGCCCCAGCATTTT.

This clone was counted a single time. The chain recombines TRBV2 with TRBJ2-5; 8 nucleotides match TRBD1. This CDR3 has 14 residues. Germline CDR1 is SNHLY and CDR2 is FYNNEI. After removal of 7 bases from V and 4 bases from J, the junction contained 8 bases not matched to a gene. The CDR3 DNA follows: TGTGCCAGCACTTATCTGGACAGGGCAGAGACCCAGTACTTC. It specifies CASTYLDRAETQYF.

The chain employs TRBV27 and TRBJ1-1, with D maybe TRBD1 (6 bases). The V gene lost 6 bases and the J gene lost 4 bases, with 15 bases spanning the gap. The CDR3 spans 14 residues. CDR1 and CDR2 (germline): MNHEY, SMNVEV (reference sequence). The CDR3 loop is CASSLGRGGTEAFF. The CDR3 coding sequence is TGTGCCAGCAGCCTAGGAAGGGGGGGCACTGAAGCTTTCTTT.

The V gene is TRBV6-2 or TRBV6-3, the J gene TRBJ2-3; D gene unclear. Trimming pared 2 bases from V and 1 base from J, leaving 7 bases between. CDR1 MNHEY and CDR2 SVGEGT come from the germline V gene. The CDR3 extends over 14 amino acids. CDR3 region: CASSYSARTDTQYF. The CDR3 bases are TGTGCCAGCAGTTACAGCGCCCGCACAGATACGCAGTATTTT.